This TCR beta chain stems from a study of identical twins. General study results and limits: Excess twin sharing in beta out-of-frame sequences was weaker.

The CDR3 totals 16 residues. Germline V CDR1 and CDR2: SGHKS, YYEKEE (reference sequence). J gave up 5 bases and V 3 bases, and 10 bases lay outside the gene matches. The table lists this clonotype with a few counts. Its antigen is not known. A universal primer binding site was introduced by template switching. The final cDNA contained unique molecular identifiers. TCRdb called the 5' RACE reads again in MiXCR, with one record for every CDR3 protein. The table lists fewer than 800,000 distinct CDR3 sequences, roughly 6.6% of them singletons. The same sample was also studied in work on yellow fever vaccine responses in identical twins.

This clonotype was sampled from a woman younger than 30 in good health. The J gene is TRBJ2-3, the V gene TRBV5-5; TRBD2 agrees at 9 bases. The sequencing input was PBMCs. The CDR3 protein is CASSSTGTSFGDTQYF. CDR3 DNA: TGTGCCAGCAGCTCCACCGGGACTAGCTTCGGAGATACGCAGTATTTT. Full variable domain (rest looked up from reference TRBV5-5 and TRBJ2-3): DAGVTQSPTHLIKTRGQQVTLRCSPISGHKSVSWYQQVLGQGPQFIFQYYEKEERGRGNFPDRFSARQFPNYSSELNVNALLLGDSALYLCASSSTGTSFGDTQYFGPGTRLTVL.